These T cell receptor beta chains were read from a single sample in a study of CD8 T cells in Susac syndrome. MiXCR was run by TCRdb on the immunoSEQ multiplex PCR reads, yielding one entry per CDR3 protein. This table holds 120,000 or so distinct CDR3 sequences, approximately 93% found once. Sequences were obtained from CD4+ T cells from PBMCs. These receptors were obtained from a human donor with multiple sclerosis. Each CDR3 is given with its conserved first and last residue. Fields, in order: CDR3 DNA, CDR3 protein, D gene, clone size, J gene, V gene. D genes are given only for firm matches. Where a row states a size, it is once, few, many or the class of an expanded clone; other rows omit it.

CDR3nt: TGTGCCAGCCAGCGAGGGACTTATAGCAATCAGCCCCAGCATTTT; CDR3aa: CASQRGTYSNQPQHF; d_gene: -; abundance: -; j_gene: TRBJ1-5; v_gene: TRBV6-2/TRBV6-3
CDR3nt: TGTGCCATCAGTGAGTGGGACACCTACGAGCAGTACTTC; CDR3aa: CAISEWDTYEQYF; d_gene: -; abundance: -; j_gene: TRBJ2-7; v_gene: TRBV10-3
CDR3nt: TGCAGCGTTGTCCCCGGGGGGAGAGGACCTGGGGCTTTCTTT; CDR3aa: CSVVPGGRGPGAFF; d_gene: -; abundance: -; j_gene: TRBJ1-1; v_gene: TRBV29-1
CDR3nt: TGCGCCAGCAGGGACGGACAGGGATGGCGGACTGAAGCTTTCTTT; CDR3aa: CASRDGQGWRTEAFF; d_gene: TRBD1; abundance: -; j_gene: TRBJ1-1; v_gene: TRBV5-1
CDR3nt: TGTGCCAGCTCACCAGACAGGGACGGCTACACCTTC; CDR3aa: CASSPDRDGYTF; d_gene: TRBD1; abundance: once; j_gene: TRBJ1-2; v_gene: TRBV18
CDR3nt: TGTGCCAGTAGTGTACCGGGAATCTCCTACGAGCAGTACTTC; CDR3aa: CASSVPGISYEQYF; d_gene: -; abundance: -; j_gene: TRBJ2-7; v_gene: TRBV19
CDR3nt: TGTGCCAGCAGCTTAGTGATGCGGACTAGCACAGATACGCAGTATTTT; CDR3aa: CASSLVMRTSTDTQYF; d_gene: -; abundance: -; j_gene: TRBJ2-3; v_gene: TRBV7-9
CDR3nt: TGTGCCAGCAGTTTTCCCGGGACTCTCGGAAACACCATATATTTT; CDR3aa: CASSFPGTLGNTIYF; d_gene: -; abundance: -; j_gene: TRBJ1-3; v_gene: TRBV28
CDR3nt: TGTGCCAGCAGTTTAGCGGGGCTAGTGGATACGCAGTATTTT; CDR3aa: CASSLAGLVDTQYF; d_gene: -; abundance: -; j_gene: TRBJ2-3; v_gene: TRBV28
CDR3nt: TGTGCCAGCAGTTACTCGACAGCCTACGAGCAGTACTTC; CDR3aa: CASSYSTAYEQYF; d_gene: -; abundance: -; j_gene: TRBJ2-7; v_gene: TRBV6-5
CDR3nt: TGCAGTGCTCCCGACGGACAGAACACTGAAGCTTTCTTT; CDR3aa: CSAPDGQNTEAFF; d_gene: -; abundance: -; j_gene: TRBJ1-1; v_gene: TRBV20-1
CDR3nt: TGTGCCAGCAGGGTTGTGAGAAACACTGAAGCTTTCTTT; CDR3aa: CASRVVRNTEAFF; d_gene: -; abundance: -; j_gene: TRBJ1-1; v_gene: TRBV28
CDR3nt: TGTGCCAGCAGCGGCGTCGGGACAGGCTCCTACAATGAGCAGTTCTTC; CDR3aa: CASSGVGTGSYNEQFF; d_gene: TRBD1; abundance: -; j_gene: TRBJ2-1; v_gene: TRBV7-2
CDR3nt: TGCAGTGCTAGAGATGGCACGTATAATGAAAAACTGTTTTTT; CDR3aa: CSARDGTYNEKLFF; d_gene: -; abundance: -; j_gene: TRBJ1-4; v_gene: TRBV20-1
CDR3nt: TGTGCCATCTGGGAAGGTCTGAACACTGAAGCTTTCTTT; CDR3aa: CAIWEGLNTEAFF; d_gene: -; abundance: -; j_gene: TRBJ1-1; v_gene: TRBV10-3
CDR3nt: TGTGCCAGCAGCCCGGGACTAAAGAGCTCCTACGAGCAGTACTTC; CDR3aa: CASSPGLKSSYEQYF; d_gene: TRBD2; abundance: -; j_gene: TRBJ2-7; v_gene: TRBV7-9
CDR3nt: TGTGCCAGTAGAATGGGAAAATCCTACGAGCAGTACTTC; CDR3aa: CASRMGKSYEQYF; d_gene: -; abundance: -; j_gene: TRBJ2-7; v_gene: TRBV19
CDR3nt: TGTGCCTGGAGTGTTTGGCTGAACACAGATACGCAGTATTTT; CDR3aa: CAWSVWLNTDTQYF; d_gene: -; abundance: -; j_gene: TRBJ2-3; v_gene: TRBV30
CDR3nt: TGTGCCAGCAGGCCGCCGGGACAGGGGTATTCACCCCTCCACTTT; CDR3aa: CASRPPGQGYSPLHF; d_gene: TRBD1; abundance: -; j_gene: TRBJ1-6; v_gene: TRBV2
CDR3nt: TGTGCCAGCACAGAAGGGAACAATCAGCCCCAGCATTTT; CDR3aa: CASTEGNNQPQHF; d_gene: -; abundance: -; j_gene: TRBJ1-5; v_gene: TRBV28
CDR3nt: TGTGCCTGGAGTCTCGGGACCTCGGGGACCCAGTACTTC; CDR3aa: CAWSLGTSGTQYF; d_gene: -; abundance: -; j_gene: TRBJ2-5; v_gene: TRBV30
CDR3nt: TGTGCCAGCAGCTTGGATCTTCGGGGTAAAGCCGGGGAGCTGTTTTTT; CDR3aa: CASSLDLRGKAGELFF; d_gene: -; abundance: -; j_gene: TRBJ2-2; v_gene: TRBV5-4
CDR3nt: TGTGCCATCAGCCCCGGGATAGAAGAGACCCAGTACTTC; CDR3aa: CAISPGIEETQYF; d_gene: -; abundance: -; j_gene: TRBJ2-5; v_gene: TRBV10-3
CDR3nt: TGTGCCAGCGGGGGGGGCCCCTATGGCTACACCTTC; CDR3aa: CASGGGPYGYTF; d_gene: -; abundance: -; j_gene: TRBJ1-2; v_gene: TRBV12-3/TRBV12-4
CDR3nt: TGTGCCAGCAGCGTAGCTGTTAGCGGGGAAGAGACCCAGTACTTC; CDR3aa: CASSVAVSGEETQYF; d_gene: TRBD2; abundance: -; j_gene: TRBJ2-5; v_gene: TRBV9
CDR3nt: TGTGCCAGCAACTACTGGGGGCCGGGCCTAGCCACTGAAGCTTTCTTT; CDR3aa: CASNYWGPGLATEAFF; d_gene: -; abundance: -; j_gene: TRBJ1-1; v_gene: TRBV7-2
CDR3nt: TGCAGTGCCCCCGGGAGAGGCGCCGGTCAGCCCCAGCATTTT; CDR3aa: CSAPGRGAGQPQHF; d_gene: -; abundance: -; j_gene: TRBJ1-5; v_gene: TRBV20-1
CDR3nt: TGTGCCAGCAGCTTGGTAGGATGGCAGGGGGTCCATGGCTACACCTTC; CDR3aa: CASSLVGWQGVHGYTF; d_gene: TRBD1; abundance: -; j_gene: TRBJ1-2; v_gene: TRBV5-6
CDR3nt: TGTGCCAGCAGTGCCTGGACTAGCGGGGCCTCCTACGAGCAGTACTTC; CDR3aa: CASSAWTSGASYEQYF; d_gene: TRBD2; abundance: -; j_gene: TRBJ2-7; v_gene: TRBV6-1
CDR3nt: TGTGCCAGCAGTATGGGGCATCAGCCCCAGCATTTT; CDR3aa: CASSMGHQPQHF; d_gene: -; abundance: -; j_gene: TRBJ1-5; v_gene: TRBV28
CDR3nt: TGTGCCAGCAGCCAAGCGGGGACCCAGCATTTT; CDR3aa: CASSQAGTQHF; d_gene: -; abundance: -; j_gene: TRBJ1-5; v_gene: TRBV3-1
CDR3nt: TGCGCCAGCAGCCCAGGACAGGGGATAGAGACCCAGTACTTC; CDR3aa: CASSPGQGIETQYF; d_gene: TRBD1; abundance: -; j_gene: TRBJ2-5; v_gene: TRBV5-1
CDR3nt: TGTGCCAGCAGTTTAGGTAGAGGAAATAGGGCTGAAGCTTTCTTT; CDR3aa: CASSLGRGNRAEAFF; d_gene: -; abundance: -; j_gene: TRBJ1-1; v_gene: TRBV12-3/TRBV12-4
CDR3nt: TGTGCTAGTGGTTTGGTCCAGCAGACCGGGGAGCTGTTTTTT; CDR3aa: CASGLVQQTGELFF; d_gene: -; abundance: -; j_gene: TRBJ2-2; v_gene: TRBV12-5
CDR3nt: TGTGCCAGCAGCCAAGGGACTAGCGGGGAAAACATTCAGTACTTC; CDR3aa: CASSQGTSGENIQYF; d_gene: TRBD2; abundance: -; j_gene: TRBJ2-4; v_gene: TRBV3-1
CDR3nt: TGTGCCAGCAGCCAAGATAGTCGGTGGGGCGAGCAGTACTTC; CDR3aa: CASSQDSRWGEQYF; d_gene: -; abundance: -; j_gene: TRBJ2-7; v_gene: TRBV3-1
CDR3nt: TGTGCCAGCAGCTGGAGCGGGGGCCAAGAGACCCAGTACTTC; CDR3aa: CASSWSGGQETQYF; d_gene: TRBD2; abundance: -; j_gene: TRBJ2-5; v_gene: TRBV7-2
CDR3nt: TGTGCCAGCAGCTTAGCGGGGTCCTACGAGCAGTACTTC; CDR3aa: CASSLAGSYEQYF; d_gene: -; abundance: few; j_gene: TRBJ2-7; v_gene: TRBV11-2
CDR3nt: TGTGCCAGTAGTCAGGGGGACCAAGACCGAAACTATGGCTACACCTTC; CDR3aa: CASSQGDQDRNYGYTF; d_gene: TRBD1; abundance: -; j_gene: TRBJ1-2; v_gene: TRBV19
CDR3nt: TGTGCCAGCAGGGCAGGGACCTCGTTCTCCTACGAGCAGTACTTC; CDR3aa: CASRAGTSFSYEQYF; d_gene: -; abundance: -; j_gene: TRBJ2-7; v_gene: TRBV12-3/TRBV12-4
CDR3nt: TGTGCCAGCAGTTACAGGAGTCTTTCTTGGGAGCAGTACTTC; CDR3aa: CASSYRSLSWEQYF; d_gene: -; abundance: -; j_gene: TRBJ2-7; v_gene: TRBV6-2/TRBV6-3
CDR3nt: TGTGCCTGGAGTAGGAGGAACGAGCAGTACTTC; CDR3aa: CAWSRRNEQYF; d_gene: -; abundance: -; j_gene: TRBJ2-7; v_gene: TRBV30
CDR3nt: TGCGCCAGCAGCTCAACAGGGGATTCTGGAGATGGCTACACCTTC; CDR3aa: CASSSTGDSGDGYTF; d_gene: TRBD1; abundance: -; j_gene: TRBJ1-2; v_gene: TRBV5-1
CDR3nt: TGTGCCAGCAGCGATGGGGGGGCCGGAGATACGCAGTATTTT; CDR3aa: CASSDGGAGDTQYF; d_gene: -; abundance: once; j_gene: TRBJ2-3; v_gene: TRBV7-3
CDR3nt: TGTGCCTGGAGTGCGGACAGGGGCTCCTACGAGCAGTACTTC; CDR3aa: CAWSADRGSYEQYF; d_gene: TRBD1; abundance: -; j_gene: TRBJ2-7; v_gene: TRBV30
CDR3nt: TGCGCCAGCAGCCAACCCGGACTATCTCCCGGTGAGCAGTTCTTC; CDR3aa: CASSQPGLSPGEQFF; d_gene: -; abundance: -; j_gene: TRBJ2-1; v_gene: TRBV4-3
CDR3nt: TGTGCCAGTAGTATCCTCGGACAGAACTACAATGAGCAGTTCTTC; CDR3aa: CASSILGQNYNEQFF; d_gene: -; abundance: -; j_gene: TRBJ2-1; v_gene: TRBV19
CDR3nt: TGTGCCGCTGGAGTAGGTGAGCCCCATGGCTACACCTTC; CDR3aa: CAAGVGEPHGYTF; d_gene: -; abundance: -; j_gene: TRBJ1-2; v_gene: TRBV24-1